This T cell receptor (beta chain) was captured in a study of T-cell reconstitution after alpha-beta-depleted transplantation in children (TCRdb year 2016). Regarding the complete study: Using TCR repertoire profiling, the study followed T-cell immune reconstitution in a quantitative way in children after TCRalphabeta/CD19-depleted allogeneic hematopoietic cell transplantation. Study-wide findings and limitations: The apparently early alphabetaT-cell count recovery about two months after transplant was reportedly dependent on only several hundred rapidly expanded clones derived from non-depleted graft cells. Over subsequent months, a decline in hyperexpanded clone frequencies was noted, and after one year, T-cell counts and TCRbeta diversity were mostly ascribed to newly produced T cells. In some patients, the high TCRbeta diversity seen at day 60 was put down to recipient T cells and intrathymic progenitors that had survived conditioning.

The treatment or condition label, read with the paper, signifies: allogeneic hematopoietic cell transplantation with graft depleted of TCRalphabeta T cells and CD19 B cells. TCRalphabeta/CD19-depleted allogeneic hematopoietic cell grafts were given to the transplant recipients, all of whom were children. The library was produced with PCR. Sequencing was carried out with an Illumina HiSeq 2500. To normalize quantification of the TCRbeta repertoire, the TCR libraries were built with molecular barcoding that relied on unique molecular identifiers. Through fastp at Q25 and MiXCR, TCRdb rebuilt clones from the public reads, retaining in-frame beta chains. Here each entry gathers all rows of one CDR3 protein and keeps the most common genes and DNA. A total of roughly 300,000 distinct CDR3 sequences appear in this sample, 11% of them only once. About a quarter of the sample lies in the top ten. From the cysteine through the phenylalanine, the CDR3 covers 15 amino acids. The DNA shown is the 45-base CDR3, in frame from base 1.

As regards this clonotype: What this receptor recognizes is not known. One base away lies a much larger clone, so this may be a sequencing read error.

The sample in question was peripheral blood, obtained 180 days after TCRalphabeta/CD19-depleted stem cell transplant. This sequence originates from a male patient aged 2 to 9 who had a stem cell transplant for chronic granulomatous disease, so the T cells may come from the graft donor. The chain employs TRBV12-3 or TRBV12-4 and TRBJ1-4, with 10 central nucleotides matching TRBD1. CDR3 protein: CASSGDRGWSEKLLF. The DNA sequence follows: TGTGCCAGCAGTGGGGACAGGGGCTGGAGTGAAAAACTGCTTTTT.